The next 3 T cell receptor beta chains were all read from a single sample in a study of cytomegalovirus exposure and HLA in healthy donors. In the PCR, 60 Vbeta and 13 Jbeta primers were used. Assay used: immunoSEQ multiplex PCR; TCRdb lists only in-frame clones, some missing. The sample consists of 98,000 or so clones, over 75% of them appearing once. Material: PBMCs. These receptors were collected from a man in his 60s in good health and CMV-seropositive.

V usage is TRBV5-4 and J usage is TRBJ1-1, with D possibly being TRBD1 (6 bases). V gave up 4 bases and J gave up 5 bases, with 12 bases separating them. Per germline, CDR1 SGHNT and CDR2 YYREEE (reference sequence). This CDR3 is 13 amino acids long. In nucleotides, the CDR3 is TGTGCCAGCAGCCTAGGGGGGGGAACTGAAGCTTTCTTT. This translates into CASSLGGGTEAFF.

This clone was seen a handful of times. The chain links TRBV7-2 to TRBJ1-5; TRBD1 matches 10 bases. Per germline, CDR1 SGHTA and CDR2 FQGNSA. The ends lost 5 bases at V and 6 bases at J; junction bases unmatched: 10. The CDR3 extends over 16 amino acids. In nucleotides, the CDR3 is TGTGCCAGCAGCGAAAGGGACAGGGGTGCGGGTCAGCCCCAGCATTTT. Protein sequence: CASSERDRGAGQPQHF.

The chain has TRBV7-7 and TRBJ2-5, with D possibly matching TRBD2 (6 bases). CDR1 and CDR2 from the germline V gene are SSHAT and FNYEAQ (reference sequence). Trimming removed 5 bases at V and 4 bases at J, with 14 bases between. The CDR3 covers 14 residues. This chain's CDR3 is CASSVTPGGETQYF. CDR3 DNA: TGTGCCAGCAGCGTTACTCCCGGGGGAGAGACCCAGTACTTC.